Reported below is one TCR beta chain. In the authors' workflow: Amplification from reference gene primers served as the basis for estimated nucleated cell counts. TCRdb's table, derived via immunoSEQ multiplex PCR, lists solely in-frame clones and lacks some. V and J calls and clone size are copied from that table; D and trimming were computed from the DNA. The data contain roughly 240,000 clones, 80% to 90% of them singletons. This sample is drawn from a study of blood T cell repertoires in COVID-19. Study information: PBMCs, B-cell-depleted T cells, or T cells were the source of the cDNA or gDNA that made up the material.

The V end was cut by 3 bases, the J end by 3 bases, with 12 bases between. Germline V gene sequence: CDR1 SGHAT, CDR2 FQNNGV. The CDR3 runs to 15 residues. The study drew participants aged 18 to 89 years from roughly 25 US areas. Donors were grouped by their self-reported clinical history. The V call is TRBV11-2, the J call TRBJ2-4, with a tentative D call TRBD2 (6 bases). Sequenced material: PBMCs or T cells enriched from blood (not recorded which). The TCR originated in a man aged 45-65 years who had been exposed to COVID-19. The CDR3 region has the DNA TGTGCCAGCAGCTTCGGAGGGGTGGGCAAAAACATTCAGTACTTC. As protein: CASSFGGVGKNIQYF.